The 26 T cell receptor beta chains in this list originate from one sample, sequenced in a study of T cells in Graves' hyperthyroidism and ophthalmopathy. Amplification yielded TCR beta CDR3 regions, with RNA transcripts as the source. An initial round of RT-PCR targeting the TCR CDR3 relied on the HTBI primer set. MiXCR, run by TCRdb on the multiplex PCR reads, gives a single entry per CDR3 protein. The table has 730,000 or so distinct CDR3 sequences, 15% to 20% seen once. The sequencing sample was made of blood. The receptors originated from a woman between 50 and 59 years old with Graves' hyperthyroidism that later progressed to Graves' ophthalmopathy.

CDR3 in amino acids: CAISEGARVNEQFF. CDR3 nucleotides: TGTGCCATCAGTGAGGGGGCGCGAGTCAATGAGCAGTTCTTC. The chain couples TRBV10-3 to TRBJ2-1; tentatively, D is TRBD1 (5 bases). The CDR3 totals 14 residues. CDR1 and CDR2 from the germline V gene are ENHRY and SYGVKD. V lost 2 bases, J lost 6 bases, and 11 bases lay in between.

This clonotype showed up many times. CDR3 sequence: CASSARTGTGSEQYF. The CDR3 DNA follows: TGTGCCAGCAGCGCACGAACCGGGACAGGGAGCGAGCAGTACTTC. This chain uses TRBV11-2 with TRBJ2-7, with 9 bases fitting TRBD1. Germline lookup yields CDR1 SGHAT and CDR2 FQNNGV. V shed 5 bases and J 6 bases; nucleotides not matched to a gene: 11. The CDR3 contains 15 residues.

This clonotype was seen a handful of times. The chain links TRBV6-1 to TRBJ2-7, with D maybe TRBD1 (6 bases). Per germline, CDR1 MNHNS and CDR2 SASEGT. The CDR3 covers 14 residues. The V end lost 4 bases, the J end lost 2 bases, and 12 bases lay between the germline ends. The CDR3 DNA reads TGTGCCAGCAGTGCGACAGGCAGTACCTACGAGCAGTACTTC. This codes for CASSATGSTYEQYF.

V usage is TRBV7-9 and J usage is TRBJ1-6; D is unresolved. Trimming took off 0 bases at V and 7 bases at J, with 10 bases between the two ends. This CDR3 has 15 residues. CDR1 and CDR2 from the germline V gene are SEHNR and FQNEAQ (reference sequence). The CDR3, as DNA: TGTGCCAGCAGCTTAGCTTGGCACCCGAATTCACCCCTCCACTTT. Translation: CASSLAWHPNSPLHF.

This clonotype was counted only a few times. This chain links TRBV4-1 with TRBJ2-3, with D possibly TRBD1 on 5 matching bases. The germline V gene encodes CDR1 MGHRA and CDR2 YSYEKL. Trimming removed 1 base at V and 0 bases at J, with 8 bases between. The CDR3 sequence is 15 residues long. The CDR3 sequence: CASSQAGPSTDTQYF. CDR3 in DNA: TGCGCCAGCAGCCAAGCAGGGCCCAGCACAGATACGCAGTATTTT.

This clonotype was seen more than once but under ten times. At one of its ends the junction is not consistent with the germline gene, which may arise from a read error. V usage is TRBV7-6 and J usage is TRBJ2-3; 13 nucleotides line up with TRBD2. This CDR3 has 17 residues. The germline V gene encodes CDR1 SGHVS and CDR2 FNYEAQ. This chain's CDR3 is CASSFGLAGASGDTQYF. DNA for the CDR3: TGTGCCAGTAGCTTCGGACTAGCGGGGGCCAGCGGTGATACGCAGTATTTT. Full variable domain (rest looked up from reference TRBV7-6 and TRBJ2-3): GAGVSQSPRYKVTKRGQDVALRCDPISGHVSLYWYRQALGQGPEFLTYFNYEAQQDKSGLPNDRFSAERPEGSISTLTIQRTEQRDSAMYRCASSFGLAGASGDTQYFGPGTRLTVL.

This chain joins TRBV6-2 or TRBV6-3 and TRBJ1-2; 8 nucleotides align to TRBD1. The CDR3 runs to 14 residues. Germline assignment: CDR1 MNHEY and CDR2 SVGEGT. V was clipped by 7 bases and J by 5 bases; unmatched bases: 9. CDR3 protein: CASTDRDPIYGYTF. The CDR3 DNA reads TGTGCCAGCACGGACAGGGATCCAATATATGGCTACACCTTC.

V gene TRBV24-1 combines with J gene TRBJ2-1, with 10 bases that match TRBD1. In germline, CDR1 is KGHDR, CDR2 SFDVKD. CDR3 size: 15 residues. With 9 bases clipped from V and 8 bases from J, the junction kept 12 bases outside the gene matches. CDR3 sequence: CATSPRGQGPHEQFF. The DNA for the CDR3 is TGTGCCACCTCTCCAAGGGGACAGGGGCCTCATGAGCAGTTCTTC.

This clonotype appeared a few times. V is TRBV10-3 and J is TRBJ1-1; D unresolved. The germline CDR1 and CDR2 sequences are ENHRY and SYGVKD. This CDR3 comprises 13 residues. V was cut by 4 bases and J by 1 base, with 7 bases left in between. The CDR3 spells CAISGGKNTEAFF. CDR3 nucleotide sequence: TGTGCCATCAGTGGAGGAAAGAACACTGAAGCTTTCTTT.

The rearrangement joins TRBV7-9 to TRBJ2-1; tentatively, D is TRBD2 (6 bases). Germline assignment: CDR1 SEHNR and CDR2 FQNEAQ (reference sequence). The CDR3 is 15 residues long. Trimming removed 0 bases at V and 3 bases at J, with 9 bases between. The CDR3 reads CASSLAKGLYNEQFF. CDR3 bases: TGTGCCAGCAGCTTAGCTAAGGGACTCTACAATGAGCAGTTCTTC.

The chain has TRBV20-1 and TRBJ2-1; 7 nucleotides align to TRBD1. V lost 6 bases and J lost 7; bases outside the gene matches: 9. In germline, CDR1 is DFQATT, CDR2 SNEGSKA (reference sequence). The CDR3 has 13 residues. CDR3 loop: CSARGTGWNEQFF. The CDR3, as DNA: TGCAGTGCCAGGGGGACCGGGTGGAATGAGCAGTTCTTC.

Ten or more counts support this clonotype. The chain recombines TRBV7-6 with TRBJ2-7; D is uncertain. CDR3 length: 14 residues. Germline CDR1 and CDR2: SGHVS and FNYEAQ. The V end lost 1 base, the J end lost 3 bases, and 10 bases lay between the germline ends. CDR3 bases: TGTGCCAGCAGCTTAGGCGGTGTAGGCTACGAGCAGTACTTC. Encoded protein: CASSLGGVGYEQYF.

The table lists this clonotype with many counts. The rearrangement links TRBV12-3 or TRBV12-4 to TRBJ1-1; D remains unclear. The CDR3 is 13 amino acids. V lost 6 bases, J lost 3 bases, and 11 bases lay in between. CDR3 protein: CASSPTRHTEAFF. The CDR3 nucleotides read TGTGCCAGCAGCCCGACCCGGCACACTGAAGCTTTCTTT.

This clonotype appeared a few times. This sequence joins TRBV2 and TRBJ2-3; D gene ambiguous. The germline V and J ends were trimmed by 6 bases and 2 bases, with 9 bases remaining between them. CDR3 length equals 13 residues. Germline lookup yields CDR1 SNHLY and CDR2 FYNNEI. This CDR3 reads CASRFTFTDTQYF. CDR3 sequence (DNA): TGTGCCAGCAGGTTCACATTCACAGATACGCAGTATTTT.

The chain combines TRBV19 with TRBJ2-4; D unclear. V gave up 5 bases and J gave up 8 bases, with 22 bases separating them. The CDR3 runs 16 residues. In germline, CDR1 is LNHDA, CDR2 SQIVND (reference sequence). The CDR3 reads CASSGDSGRIEDIQYF. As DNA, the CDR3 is TGTGCCAGTAGTGGAGACTCCGGAAGAATCGAGGACATTCAGTACTTC.

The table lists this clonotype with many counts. CDR3 in amino acids: CSAVGTDPYGYTF. The CDR3, as DNA: TGCAGTGCTGTAGGGACAGACCCCTATGGCTACACCTTC. This chain links TRBV20-1 with TRBJ1-2; 7 bases are a match to TRBD1. This CDR3 is 13 amino acids long. Per the germline V gene, CDR1 is DFQATT and CDR2 is SNEGSKA (reference sequence). Germline trimming cut 5 bases from V and 4 bases from J; bases unmatched to any gene: 7.

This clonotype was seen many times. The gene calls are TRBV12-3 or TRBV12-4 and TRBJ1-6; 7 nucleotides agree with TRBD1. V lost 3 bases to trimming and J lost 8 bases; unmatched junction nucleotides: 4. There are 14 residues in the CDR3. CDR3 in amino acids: CASSLTGNDSPLHF. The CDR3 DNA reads TGTGCCAGCAGTTTGACAGGGAACGATTCACCCCTCCACTTT.

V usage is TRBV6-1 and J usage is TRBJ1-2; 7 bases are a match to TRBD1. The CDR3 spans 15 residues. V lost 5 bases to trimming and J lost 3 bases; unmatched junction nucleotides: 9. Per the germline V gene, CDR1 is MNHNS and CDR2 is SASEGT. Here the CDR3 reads CASSSPGTADYGYTF. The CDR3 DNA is TGTGCCAGCAGTTCCCCCGGGACAGCCGACTATGGCTACACCTTC.

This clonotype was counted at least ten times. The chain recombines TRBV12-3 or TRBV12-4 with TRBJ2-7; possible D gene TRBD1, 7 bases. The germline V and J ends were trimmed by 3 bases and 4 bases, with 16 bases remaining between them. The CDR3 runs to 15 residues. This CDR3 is CASSFIRGERYEQYF. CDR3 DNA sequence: TGTGCCAGCAGTTTCATCAGGGGGGAGCGGTACGAGCAGTACTTC.

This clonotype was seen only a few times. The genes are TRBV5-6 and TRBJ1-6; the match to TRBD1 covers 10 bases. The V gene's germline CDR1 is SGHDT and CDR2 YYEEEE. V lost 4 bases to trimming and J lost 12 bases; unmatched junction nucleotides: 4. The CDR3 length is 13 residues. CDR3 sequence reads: CASSPGQGEPLHF. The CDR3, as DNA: TGTGCCAGCAGCCCCGGACAGGGGGAACCCCTCCACTTT.

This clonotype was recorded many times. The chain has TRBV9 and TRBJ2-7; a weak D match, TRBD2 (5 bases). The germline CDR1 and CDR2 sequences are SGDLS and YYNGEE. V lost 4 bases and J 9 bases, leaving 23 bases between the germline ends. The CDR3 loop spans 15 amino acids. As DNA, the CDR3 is TGTGCCAGCAGCCCGACACTCGAGGGCCCAGGTGGGCAGTACTTC. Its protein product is CASSPTLEGPGGQYF.

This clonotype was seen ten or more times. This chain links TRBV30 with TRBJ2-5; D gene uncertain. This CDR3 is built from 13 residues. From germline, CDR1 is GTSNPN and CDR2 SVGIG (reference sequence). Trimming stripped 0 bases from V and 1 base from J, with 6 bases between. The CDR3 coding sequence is TGTGCCTGGAGTGTGGGCCTCCAAGAGACCCAGTACTTC. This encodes CAWSVGLQETQYF.

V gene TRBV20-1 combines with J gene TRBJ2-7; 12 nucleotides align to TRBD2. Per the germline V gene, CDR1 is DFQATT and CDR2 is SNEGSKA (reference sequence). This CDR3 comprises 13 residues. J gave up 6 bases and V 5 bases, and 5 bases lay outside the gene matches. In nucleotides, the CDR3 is TGCAGTGCTCGGACTAGCGGGACATCCGAGCAGTACTTC. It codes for CSARTSGTSEQYF.

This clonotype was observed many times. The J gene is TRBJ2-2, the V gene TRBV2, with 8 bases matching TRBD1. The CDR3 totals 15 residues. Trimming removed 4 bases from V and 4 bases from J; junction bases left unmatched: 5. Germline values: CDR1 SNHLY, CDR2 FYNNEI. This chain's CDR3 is CASSGGQERTGELFF. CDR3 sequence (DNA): TGTGCCAGCAGTGGGGGACAGGAGCGCACCGGGGAGCTGTTTTTT.

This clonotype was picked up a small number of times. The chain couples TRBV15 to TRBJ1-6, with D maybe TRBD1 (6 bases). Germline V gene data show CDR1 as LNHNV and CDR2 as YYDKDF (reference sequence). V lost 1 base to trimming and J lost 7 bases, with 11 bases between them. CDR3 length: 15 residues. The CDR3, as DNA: TGTGCCACCAGCAGAGTCCGGGACAAAAATTCACCCCTCCACTTT. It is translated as CATSRVRDKNSPLHF.

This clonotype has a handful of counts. The CDR3 sequence is CASGGEGAKGGYTF. The CDR3, as DNA: TGTGCCAGCGGCGGAGAGGGGGCCAAGGGCGGCTACACCTTC. The chain is built from TRBV7-9 and TRBJ1-2; 7 bases are shared with TRBD1. Germline V gene data show CDR1 as SEHNR and CDR2 as FQNEAQ (reference sequence). The CDR3 runs to 14 residues. With 8 bases clipped from V and 8 bases from J, the junction kept 14 bases outside the gene matches.